Below are 23 T cell receptor beta chains sequenced from a single sample in a study of blood T cell repertoires in COVID-19. The table came from immunoSEQ multiplex PCR; TCRdb's copy has only in-frame clones and leaves some out. Of roughly 250,000 clones listed, under 85% are singletons. The sample taken for sequencing was peripheral blood. These receptors all come from a human donor with COVID-19, enrolled during active disease. The donor label of this sample is uncertain.

The chain couples TRBV30 to TRBJ2-7; TRBD2 might be the D (5 bases). Between the trimmed V and J ends, which lost 2 bases and 6 bases, there was a span of 8 bases. CDR1 and CDR2 from the germline V gene are GTSNPN and SVGIG (reference sequence). This CDR3 spans 11 amino acids. As DNA, the CDR3 is TGTGCCTGGAGTATAGGAGGCGAGCAGTACTTC. The encoded protein is CAWSIGGEQYF. Based on the CDR3 plus reference TRBV30 and TRBJ2-7, the full variable domain is SQTIHQWPATLVQPVGSPLSLECTVEGTSNPNLYWYRQAAGRGLQLLFYSVGIGQISSEVPQNLSASRPQDRQFILSSKKLLLSDSGFYLCAWSIGGEQYFGPGTRLTVT.

The chain carries TRBV29-1 and TRBJ2-3, with D possibly being TRBD2 (6 bases). The CDR3 length is 14 residues. Germline V lookup: CDR1 SQVTM, CDR2 ANQGSEA. V was trimmed by 1 base and J by 3 bases, leaving 11 bases between them. This CDR3 reads CSVEVGGVTDTQYF. In DNA form, the CDR3 reads TGCAGCGTTGAAGTGGGGGGAGTAACAGATACGCAGTATTTT.

The gene calls are TRBV29-1 and TRBJ1-3, with a weak D call TRBD1 (6 bases). Between the trimmed V and J ends, which lost 4 bases and 2 bases, there was a span of 24 bases. Looked up from germline, CDR1 is SQVTM and CDR2 is ANQGSEA. CDR3 size: 18 residues. The CDR3: CSVVSPLGSTGPGNTIYF. For the CDR3, the DNA is TGCAGCGTTGTTTCCCCCTTGGGATCGACAGGACCTGGAAACACCATATATTTT.

CDR3 nucleotides: TGTGCCAGCAGTAATGCCGGGACAGTGAGGCAAGAGACCCAGTACTTC. Translation gives CASSNAGTVRQETQYF. The chain recombines TRBV28 with TRBJ2-5, with 7 bases lining up with TRBD1. Germline V gives CDR1 MDHEN, CDR2 SYDVKM. The CDR3 has 16 amino acids. V shed 5 bases and J 2 bases; nucleotides not matched to a gene: 11.

In its sample, this clone was seen once. V usage is TRBV12-3 or TRBV12-4 and J usage is TRBJ2-3; 8 bases are a match to TRBD1. The CDR3 runs 12 residues. V gave up 5 bases and J gave up 10 bases; unmatched junction bases: 5. CDR3 amino acids: CASSPGQGAQYF. The CDR3 coding sequence is TGTGCCAGCAGTCCTGGACAGGGCGCGCAGTATTTT.

In regard to this clone: At one of its ends the junction is not consistent with the germline gene, which may arise from a read error. This chain links TRBV7-3 with TRBJ2-3; 7 positions match TRBD1. CDR1 and CDR2 (germline): SGHTA, FQGTGA. The CDR3 contains 13 residues. CDR3 in DNA: TGTGCCAGCAGCTTCCCGGGGACAGCTACGCAGTATTTT. Translation gives CASSFPGTATQYF.

The chain links TRBV27 to TRBJ1-1, with 9 positions matching TRBD1. CDR3 size: 14 residues. Losses at the gene ends were 6 bases for V and 4 bases for J; bases not matched to a gene: 6. Germline loops: CDR1 MNHEY, CDR2 SMNVEV (reference sequence). For the CDR3, the DNA is TGTGCCAGCAGCCTACAGGGGGCAAGCACTGAAGCTTTCTTT. Its protein is CASSLQGASTEAFF.

The J gene is TRBJ1-4, the V gene TRBV28; D is uncertain. Germline assignment: CDR1 MDHEN and CDR2 SYDVKM. The CDR3 covers 13 residues. Trimming stripped 5 bases from V and 7 bases from J, with 11 bases between. The CDR3 DNA follows: TGTGCCAGCAGTACTCCACGGGGTGAAAAACTGTTTTTT. Residues: CASSTPRGEKLFF.

The chain links TRBV2 to TRBJ1-1; no definite D call. There are 12 residues in the CDR3. Germline CDR1 is SNHLY and CDR2 is FYNNEI. The germline V and J ends were trimmed by 2 bases and 6 bases, with 7 bases remaining between them. As DNA, the CDR3 is TGTGCCAGCAGTGAAAGGCAGGCTGAAGCTTTCTTT. Protein sequence: CASSERQAEAFF.

The chain is built from TRBV9 and TRBJ1-2, with D possibly being TRBD1 (5 bases). The CDR3 runs to 14 residues. The ends were cut back, 0 bases at V and 8 bases at J, with 14 bases in the middle. CDR1 is SGDLS, CDR2 YYNGEE, per germline. CDR3 DNA: TGTGCCAGCAGCGTAGGGATAGGGGTAGGCGGCTACACCTTC. Its protein product is CASSVGIGVGGYTF.

The CDR3 protein is CASSLAAGQPQHF. CDR3 bases: TGTGCCAGCAGCTTGGCCGCGGGTCAGCCCCAGCATTTT. The chain uses TRBV5-5 and TRBJ1-5; D unclear. The CDR3 runs 13 residues. Trimming left V 0 bases short and J 6 bases short, with 7 bases between. Germline lookup yields CDR1 SGHKS and CDR2 YYEKEE (reference sequence).

This chain uses TRBV5-6 with TRBJ2-3; D is unresolved. V gave up 4 bases and J gave up 3 bases, with 18 bases separating them. The germline V gene encodes CDR1 SGHDT and CDR2 YYEEEE. The CDR3 sequence is 16 residues long. In nucleotides, the CDR3 is TGTGCCAGCAGCCGCGGCCTGGATAGAAGAACAGATACGCAGTATTTT. This sequence encodes CASSRGLDRRTDTQYF.

V and J are TRBV3-1 (or the pseudogene TRBV3-2) and TRBJ2-7; 13 bases agree with TRBD2. There are 16 residues in the CDR3. Germline CDR1 reads LGHDT; CDR2 reads YNNKEL (reference sequence). J lost 4 bases, V lost 1 base, and 4 bases had no gene match. The CDR3 DNA sequence: TGTGCCAGCAGCCAAGGAAGGACTAGCGGGAGATACGAGCAGTACTTC. Translated, it gives CASSQGRTSGRYEQYF.

The chain links TRBV19 to TRBJ1-6; 8 nucleotides agree with TRBD1. CDR1 is LNHDA and CDR2 is SQIVND in the germline V gene (reference sequence). The trim removed 0 bases at V and 10 bases at J, leaving 8 bases unmatched. The CDR3 extends over 16 amino acids. The CDR3 DNA reads TGTGCCAGTAGTATAGATCGGGACAGGAAAAGGTCACCCCTCCACTTT. Its protein product is CASSIDRDRKRSPLHF.

The CDR3: CASSAGTSGLYNEQFF. DNA for the CDR3: TGTGCCAGCAGCGCCGGGACTAGCGGTTTGTACAATGAGCAGTTCTTC. The V gene is TRBV9, the J gene TRBJ2-1, with 11 positions matching TRBD2. Germline CDR1 is SGDLS and CDR2 is YYNGEE. This CDR3 is 16 amino acids long. With V trimmed by 3 bases and J by 4 bases, 6 bases remained unmatched.

The chain employs TRBV2 and TRBJ2-2; D is uncertain. V was trimmed by 6 bases and J by 1 base, leaving 9 bases between them. CDR3 length equals 14 residues. Per germline, CDR1 SNHLY and CDR2 FYNNEI. The CDR3 loop reads CASRRTENTGELFF. The CDR3 coding sequence is TGTGCCAGCAGGAGAACAGAGAACACCGGGGAGCTGTTTTTT. The full variable domain, rest sourced from reference TRBV2 and TRBJ2-2, is EPEVTQTPSHQVTQMGQEVILRCVPISNHLYFYWYRQILGQKVEFLVSFYNNEISEKSEIFDDQFSVERPDGSNFTLKIRSTKLEDSAMYFCASRRTENTGELFFGEGSRLTVL.

V and J are TRBV7-2 and TRBJ1-3; no reliable D call. There are 15 residues in the CDR3. CDR1 is SGHTA, CDR2 FQGNSA, per germline. With 1 base removed from V and 4 bases from J, the gap between germline ends came to 11 bases. The CDR3 region is CASSLDRAGGNTIYF. CDR3 sequence (DNA): TGTGCCAGCAGCTTAGATCGGGCGGGCGGAAACACCATATATTTT.

J is TRBJ1-3 and V is TRBV5-1, with D tentatively TRBD1 (6 bases). The germline V gene has CDR1 SGHRS and CDR2 YFSETQ. This CDR3 has 16 amino acids. The ends were cut back, 0 bases at V and 0 bases at J, with 10 bases in the middle. CDR3 loop: CASSLDGQSSGNTIYF. CDR3 bases: TGCGCCAGCAGCTTGGATGGACAGAGCTCTGGAAACACCATATATTTT.

The V gene is TRBV5-4, the J gene TRBJ2-1, with D possibly being TRBD2 (7 bases). Germline assignment: CDR1 SGHNT and CDR2 YYREEE (reference sequence). There are 16 residues in the CDR3. V lost 4 bases and J 7 bases, leaving 21 bases between the germline ends. CDR3 protein: CASSLQRGTRGNEQFF. CDR3 coding DNA: TGTGCCAGCAGCCTACAGCGGGGAACGAGGGGGAATGAGCAGTTCTTC.

With regard to this clone: This specimen includes other DNA sequences encoding the same CDR3. The chain uses TRBV5-1 and TRBJ2-1, with D perhaps TRBD2 (5 bases). There are 15 residues in the CDR3. Trimming shortened V by 1 base and J by 3 bases, and 11 bases separated the two germline ends. Germline V gives CDR1 SGHRS, CDR2 YFSETQ. In nucleotides, the CDR3 is TGCGCCAGCAGCTTGCTAGGACTGGGCTACAATGAGCAGTTCTTC. Its protein is CASSLLGLGYNEQFF.

V is TRBV7-2 and J is TRBJ2-3; tentative D call: TRBD2 (6 bases). From germline, CDR1 is SGHTA and CDR2 FQGNSA. V lost 4 bases to trimming and J lost 0 bases, with 17 bases between them. CDR3 length: 17 amino acids. This CDR3 is CASSSHGLATSTDTQYF. CDR3 DNA: TGTGCCAGCAGCTCCCATGGGCTAGCGACTAGCACAGATACGCAGTATTTT.

The J gene is TRBJ1-4, the V gene TRBV5-1; D remains unclear. V shed 6 bases and J shed 5 bases, with 14 bases lying between them. CDR1 is SGHRS and CDR2 is YFSETQ in the germline V gene. This CDR3 is 14 amino acids long. In DNA, the CDR3 is TGCGCCAGCAAAGAAGACGGAGGGAATGAAAAACTGTTTTTT. Translated: CASKEDGGNEKLFF.

J is TRBJ1-6 and V is TRBV2; D remains unclear. V lost 5 bases and J 0 bases, leaving 8 bases between the germline ends. Germline V gene sequence: CDR1 SNHLY, CDR2 FYNNEI. The CDR3 spans 15 residues. DNA for the CDR3: TGTGCCAGCAGTCCAGTTATCTCCTATAATTCACCCCTCCACTTT. Translating it yields CASSPVISYNSPLHF.